The rows below give T cell receptor beta chains drawn from one sample of a study of T cells after yellow fever vaccination. TCRdb redid the calling of the 5' RACE reads with MiXCR, one entry per CDR3 protein. The data contain about 330,000 distinct CDR3 sequences, roughly 4% of them singletons. The sequenced sample was PBMCs, obtained 5 days after the yellow fever booster vaccination. The receptors here all came from a man aged 18 to 29 who received the YFV17D yellow fever vaccine. Each CDR3 is given with its conserved first and last residue. Each record gives: D gene, clone size, J gene, V gene, CDR3 DNA, CDR3 protein. D genes are given only for firm matches. Expanded clones get a size class; other rows say once, few or many, or leave the size out.

- - TRBJ2-5 TRBV5-1 TGCGCCAGCAGGCGGCATCCGGACTACCCGAAAGAGACCCAGTACTTC CASRRHPDYPKETQYF
- few TRBJ1-1 TRBV7-8 TGTGCCAGCACCAAATTTAGGGGGGTGAACACTGAAGCTTTCTTT CASTKFRGVNTEAFF
- - TRBJ1-2 TRBV4-3 TGCGCCAGCAGCCAAGTTTTCTTAGGAGGAGGCTATGGCTACACCTTC CASSQVFLGGGYGYTF
- many TRBJ2-2 TRBV6-5 TGTGCCAGCAGTTACTCACCCGGCCAGTCCGGGGAGCTGTTTTTT CASSYSPGQSGELFF
TRBD2 many TRBJ2-7 TRBV12-3/TRBV12-4 TGTGCCAGCAGCCCCCGCGGGGCGGGGGTGGGGGAGCAGTACTTC CASSPRGAGVGEQYF
- - TRBJ2-7 TRBV4-1 TGCGCCAGCAGCCAGTTAGAAGGACACCGCTCCTACGAGCAGTACTTC CASSQLEGHRSYEQYF
- - TRBJ2-7 TRBV2 TGTGCCAGCACTTCCTATGGGGAGCAGTACTTC CASTSYGEQYF
- many TRBJ2-3 TRBV7-9 TGTGCCAGCACCCCCGGGACAAGCCTCACAGATACGCAGTATTTT CASTPGTSLTDTQYF
- - TRBJ1-1 TRBV29-1 TGCAGCCCCTCGGGAGGGGGGGACACTGAAGCTTTCTTT CSPSGGGDTEAFF
- many TRBJ2-4 TRBV12-3/TRBV12-4 TGTGCCAGCAGTTTAAGGGGACCGGCCAAAAACATTCAGTACTTC CASSLRGPAKNIQYF
- few TRBJ1-6 TRBV4-1 TGCGCCAGCAGCCAAGAGGTTTCACCCCTCCACTTT CASSQEVSPLHF
- few TRBJ1-1 TRBV7-8 TGTGCCAGCAGCCCCCCCGGCTGGGCTGAAGCTTTCTTT CASSPPGWAEAFF
- many TRBJ2-3 TRBV29-1 TGCAGCGTTGAAGATAGACGGGGCGGCACAGATACGCAGTATTTT CSVEDRRGGTDTQYF
- few TRBJ2-2 TRBV7-8 TGTGCCAGCAGCGGGTATGAACGGAACACCGGGGAGCTGTTTTTT CASSGYERNTGELFF
- - TRBJ1-5 TRBV20-1 TGCAGTGCTAGACAACAGGGCTCCAGGGGCAATCAGCCCCAGCATTTT CSARQQGSRGNQPQHF
TRBD1 few TRBJ1-6 TRBV6-5 TGTGCCAGCAGTCAATCCGGGACAGGGACTTCACCCCTCCACTTT CASSQSGTGTSPLHF
- many TRBJ2-1 TRBV20-1 TGCAGTGCTATTAGCGAGATCAATGAGCAGTTCTTC CSAISEINEQFF
TRBD2 - TRBJ2-7 TRBV5-6 TGTGCCAGCAGCCCCCGACTAGCGATCCGCTCCTACGAGCAGTACTTC CASSPRLAIRSYEQYF
- - TRBJ2-1 TRBV27 TGTGCCAGCAGTTTAGACAGTGAAAGCTGGAGTTCCTACAATGAGCAGTTCTTC CASSLDSESWSSYNEQFF
TRBD2 many TRBJ2-5 TRBV5-6 TGTGCCAGCAGCATTCCTAGCGGGGGGCAAGAGACCCAGTACTTC CASSIPSGGQETQYF
- few TRBJ1-2 TRBV7-3 TGTGCCAGCGCGAGGGGCCCTTCCCTCTATGGCTACACCTTC CASARGPSLYGYTF
TRBD1 - TRBJ1-5 TRBV2 TGTGCCAGCAGGTACACAGGGGGCGGCAATCAGCCCCAGCATTTT CASRYTGGGNQPQHF
- few TRBJ1-4 TRBV19 TGTGCCAGTAGTATAGTGGGGGAAGCAAAACTGTTTTTT CASSIVGEAKLFF
- many TRBJ2-5 TRBV10-3 TGTGCCATCAGTGAGGGAGAGACCCAGTACTTC CAISEGETQYF
TRBD1 many TRBJ2-1 TRBV29-1 TGCAGCGCAAACAGGGGGCGCAATGAGCAGTTCTTC CSANRGRNEQFF
- - TRBJ2-4 TRBV27 TGTGCCAGCAGGCCGGAGGACCCTGGATCCAAAAACATTCAGTACTTC CASRPEDPGSKNIQYF
TRBD1 - TRBJ1-2 TRBV6-5 TGTGCCAGCAGTTACTCCTGGCAGGGGGCATTTGACTATGGCTACACCTTC CASSYSWQGAFDYGYTF
- few TRBJ1-1 TRBV9 TGTGCCAGCAGCGTCGGATCAGAACGAACGGGCGTCACTGAAGCTTTCTTT CASSVGSERTGVTEAFF
- few TRBJ1-1 TRBV19 TGTGCCAGTAGTATAGAGGCGGGGGCAACTGAAGCTTTCTTT CASSIEAGATEAFF
TRBD1 many TRBJ1-6 TRBV12-3/TRBV12-4 TGTGCCAGCAGTTTAGGCCTGGACAGGGGGGATTCACCCCTCCACTTT CASSLGLDRGDSPLHF
- - TRBJ2-3 TRBV11-2 TGTGCCAGCAGCTTAGGCTCTCCAGGGACAGATACGCAGTATTTT CASSLGSPGTDTQYF
- many TRBJ1-2 TRBV4-2 TGTGCCAGCAGCCAAGATCTCGTTTGGAGGGGCTACACCTTC CASSQDLVWRGYTF
TRBD2 - TRBJ2-7 TRBV7-2 TGTGCCAGCAGCTTAGCGCGCGGGGAGGGTCTCGAGCAGTACTTC CASSLARGEGLEQYF
- many TRBJ1-2 TRBV5-1 TGCGCCAGCAGCTTGGGTTATAACTATGGCTACACCTTC CASSLGYNYGYTF
- - TRBJ2-7 TRBV4-1 TGCGCCAGCAGCGAAAACCCGGACAGACGCTACGAGCAGTACTTC CASSENPDRRYEQYF
- few TRBJ1-2 TRBV7-2 TGTGCCAGCAGCTTCCCTGGGGCGGGGGATGGCTACACCTTC CASSFPGAGDGYTF
TRBD2 few TRBJ2-7 TRBV27 TGTGCCAGCAGTGTAGGACTAGTTTCCTACGAGCAGTACTTC CASSVGLVSYEQYF
TRBD1 - TRBJ1-2 TRBV5-1 TGCGCCAGCAGCACGAGGACAGGGGGAACCGGCTACACCTTC CASSTRTGGTGYTF
- many TRBJ2-5 TRBV5-4 TGTGCCAGCAGCGGCCCACAGGGCCCCCAAGAGACCCAGTACTTC CASSGPQGPQETQYF
TRBD2 many TRBJ2-1 TRBV7-2 TGTGCCACCCAATATAGCGGGGGGCTCAGCTCCTACAATGAGCAGTTCTTC CATQYSGGLSSYNEQFF
- few TRBJ2-2 TRBV7-2 TGTGCCAGCAGCCCTCGGGACACCGACACCGGGGAGCTGTTTTTT CASSPRDTDTGELFF
TRBD1 few TRBJ2-5 TRBV20-1 TGCAGTGCTAACCCCCCGCCTGACAGGGGTGGGGAGACCCAGTACTTC CSANPPPDRGGETQYF
- few TRBJ2-5 TRBV5-1 TGCGCCAGCAGCTTGTCCGCAGGGAGGCAAGAGACCCAGTACTTC CASSLSAGRQETQYF
- - TRBJ2-7 TRBV4-2 TGTGCCAGCAGCCAAGATCCTGGGTCACAAAGCCTTGAGCAGTACTTC CASSQDPGSQSLEQYF
- many TRBJ2-3 TRBV4-3 TGCGCCAGCAGCCAAGAAGATGGAGGTAGCACAGATACGCAGTATTTT CASSQEDGGSTDTQYF
TRBD1 many TRBJ1-2 TRBV5-1 TGCGCCAGCAGCGTGACAGGGTTGAAGAGCTATGGCTACACCTTC CASSVTGLKSYGYTF
- many TRBJ1-2 TRBV9 TGTGCCAGCAGCGTAGCTATATCCAGGGCCTCTGGCTACACCTTC CASSVAISRASGYTF
TRBD1 few TRBJ1-2 TRBV12-3/TRBV12-4 TGTGCCAGCAGTCGACAGGGACTAATCTATGGCTACACCTTC CASSRQGLIYGYTF
- many TRBJ1-2 TRBV9 TGTGCCAGCAGCGTTTCGGGGGGCTATGGCTACACCTTC CASSVSGGYGYTF
TRBD1 - TRBJ2-7 TRBV7-9 TGTGCCAGCAGCTTAGCGGGGACAGCGGACGAGCAGTACTTC CASSLAGTADEQYF
- few TRBJ1-1 TRBV7-2 TGTGCCAGCAGCTTAGCGGGGGGGCAGGGCGCTTTCTTT CASSLAGGQGAFF
- - TRBJ1-1 TRBV6-2/TRBV6-3 TGTGCCAGCAGTTACTCGGGGATGAACACTGAAGCTTTCTTT CASSYSGMNTEAFF
- few TRBJ1-2 TRBV24-1 TGTGCCACCAGTGCCGGGACAACCTATGGCTACACCTTC CATSAGTTYGYTF
TRBD2 many TRBJ2-3 TRBV6-5 TGTGCCAGCAGGTCTTTCGGGGGGTCAGATACGCAGTATTTT CASRSFGGSDTQYF
- few TRBJ1-2 TRBV5-1 TGCGCCAGCAGCTCCCGGGACGGGGCCTATGGCTACACCTTC CASSSRDGAYGYTF
- many TRBJ2-2 TRBV20-1 TGCAGTGCTCAAGGACAGAGGGGGGCCGGGGAGCTGTTTTTT CSAQGQRGAGELFF
- few TRBJ2-3 TRBV4-3 TGCGCCAGCAGCCAAGAAGCCAGGCGTCTCACAGATACGCAGTATTTT CASSQEARRLTDTQYF
- many TRBJ1-2 TRBV12-3/TRBV12-4 TGTGCCAGCAGCAGTCGGGGGGCGCATAACTATGGCTACACCTTC CASSSRGAHNYGYTF
TRBD1 many TRBJ2-6 TRBV7-6 TGTGCCAGCAGCTTAGAGGGGGCGCTGGGGGCCAACGTCCTGACTTTC CASSLEGALGANVLTF